The rows below give T cell receptor beta chains drawn from one sample of a study of CD8 T cells in Susac syndrome. TCRdb re-analysed the immunoSEQ multiplex PCR reads in MiXCR, keeping a single row per CDR3 protein. The sample shows approximately 180,000 distinct CDR3 sequences, 85% to 95% of them seen only once. The specimen sequenced was CD4+ T cells from PBMCs. These receptors were taken from a human donor with Susac syndrome. The conserved cysteine and the conserved F or W are not part of the CDR3 here. A D gene is named only where the DNA matches it firmly.

V	D	J	CDR3
TRBV20-1	TRBD1	TRBJ1-5	SARLHKGQGNSNQPQH
TRBV2	-	TRBJ1-1	ASIQGSENTEAF
TRBV28	TRBD1	TRBJ2-1	ASSSRGTGRNEQF
TRBV6-2/TRBV6-3	-	TRBJ2-6	ASSDRSGANVLT
TRBV3-1	-	TRBJ2-1	ASSQESWGRGEQF
TRBV21-1	-	TRBJ2-1	ASSKAGSRVTNEQF
TRBV9	-	TRBJ1-2	ASSEAGRSANYGYT
TRBV20-1	-	TRBJ1-2	RLRGADGYT
TRBV5-1	-	TRBJ1-1	ASSWDRPVTEAF
TRBV2	-	TRBJ1-5	ASIRDRGQPQH
TRBV10-3	-	TRBJ1-6	AISSRDLTPPLH
TRBV20-1	-	TRBJ2-3	SAKTVTPGTDTQY
TRBV20-1	-	TRBJ2-1	SAAKGGEQF
TRBV2	-	TRBJ2-1	ASRTRGQGSKWEQF
TRBV10-3	-	TRBJ1-1	AIRPGHTGSTEAF
TRBV5-1	-	TRBJ1-2	ASSLEASEYGYT
TRBV4-3	-	TRBJ1-5	ASSQSVWSNQPQH
TRBV25-1	TRBD2	TRBJ2-3	ASTSRGGMDTQY
TRBV14	-	TRBJ2-1	ASSQDVVYNEQF
TRBV7-2	-	TRBJ2-7	ASSLVRGATGQY
TRBV12-3/TRBV12-4	-	TRBJ2-4	ASSPTPTVAKNIQY
TRBV2	-	TRBJ2-7	ASSGTVTYEQY
TRBV6-6	-	TRBJ2-3	ASSPDSSSTDTQY
TRBV20-1	TRBD2	TRBJ2-1	SAGPREGSYNEQF
TRBV7-6	-	TRBJ1-1	ASSLVQGREAF
TRBV6-2/TRBV6-3	-	TRBJ1-5	ASSLGPYQPQH
TRBV5-5	-	TRBJ2-1	ASSLTSLGDDNEQF
TRBV20-1	-	TRBJ1-2	SASQGNYGYT
TRBV9	-	TRBJ2-5	ASSVQGDFQETQY
TRBV6-5	-	TRBJ2-5	ASRGWNLETQY
TRBV6-2/TRBV6-3	TRBD2	TRBJ2-3	ASSNGLAGESDTQY